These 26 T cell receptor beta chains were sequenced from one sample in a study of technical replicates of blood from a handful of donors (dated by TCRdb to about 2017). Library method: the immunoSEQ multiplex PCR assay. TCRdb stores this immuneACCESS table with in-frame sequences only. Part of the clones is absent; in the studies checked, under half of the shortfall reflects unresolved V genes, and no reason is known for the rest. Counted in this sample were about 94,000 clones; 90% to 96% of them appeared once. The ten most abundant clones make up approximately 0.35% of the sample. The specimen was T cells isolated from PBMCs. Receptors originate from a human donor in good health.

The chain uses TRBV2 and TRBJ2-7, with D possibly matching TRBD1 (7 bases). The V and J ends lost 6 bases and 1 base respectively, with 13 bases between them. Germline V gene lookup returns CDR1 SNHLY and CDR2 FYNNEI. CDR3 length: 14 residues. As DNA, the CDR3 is TGTGCCAGCAGGCGGGACAGTGGGTCCTACGAGCAGTACTTC. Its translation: CASRRDSGSYEQYF.

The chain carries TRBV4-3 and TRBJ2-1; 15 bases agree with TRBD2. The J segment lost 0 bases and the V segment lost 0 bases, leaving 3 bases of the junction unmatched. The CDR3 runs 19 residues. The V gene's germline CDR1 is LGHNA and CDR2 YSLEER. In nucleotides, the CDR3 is TGCGCCAGCAGCCAAGAGGGGACTAGCGGGAGGTCCTCCTACAATGAGCAGTTCTTC. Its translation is CASSQEGTSGRSSYNEQFF.

CDR3 nucleotides: TGCGCCAGCAGCGGCGACACAGGGGTAGCCACCGGGGAGCTGTTTTTT. This codes for CASSGDTGVATGELFF. The chain links TRBV5-1 to TRBJ2-2; 7 bases align to TRBD1. CDR1 is SGHRS, CDR2 YFSETQ, per germline. CDR3 length equals 16 residues. With 4 bases clipped from V and 4 bases from J, the junction kept 10 bases outside the gene matches.

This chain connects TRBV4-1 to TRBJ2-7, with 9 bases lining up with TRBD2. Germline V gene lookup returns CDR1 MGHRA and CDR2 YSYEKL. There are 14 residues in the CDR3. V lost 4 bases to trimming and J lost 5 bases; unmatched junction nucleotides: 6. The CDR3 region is CASSRGGREDEQYF. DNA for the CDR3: TGCGCCAGCAGCCGCGGCGGGAGGGAGGACGAGCAGTACTTC.

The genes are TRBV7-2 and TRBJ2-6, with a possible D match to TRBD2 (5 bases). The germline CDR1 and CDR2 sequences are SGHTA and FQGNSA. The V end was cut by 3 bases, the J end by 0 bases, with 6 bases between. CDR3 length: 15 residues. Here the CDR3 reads CASSFGDSGANVLTF. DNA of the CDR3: TGTGCCAGCAGCTTCGGGGACTCTGGGGCCAACGTCCTGACTTTC.

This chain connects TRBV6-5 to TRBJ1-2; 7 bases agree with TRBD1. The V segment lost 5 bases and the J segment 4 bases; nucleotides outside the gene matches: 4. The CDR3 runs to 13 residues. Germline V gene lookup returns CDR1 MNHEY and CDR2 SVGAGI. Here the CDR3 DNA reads TGTGCCAGCAGTCGGGGACAGCCCTATGGCTACACCTTC. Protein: CASSRGQPYGYTF.

CDR3 region: CASSIQTGGTEAFF. The CDR3 DNA follows: TGTGCCAGTAGTATCCAAACAGGGGGCACTGAAGCTTTCTTT. The gene calls are TRBV19 and TRBJ1-1, with TRBD1 matching 8 bases. Germline V lookup: CDR1 LNHDA, CDR2 SQIVND (reference sequence). V trimming: 3 bases; J trimming: 4 bases; junction bases outside the gene matches: 4. The CDR3 is 14 residues long.

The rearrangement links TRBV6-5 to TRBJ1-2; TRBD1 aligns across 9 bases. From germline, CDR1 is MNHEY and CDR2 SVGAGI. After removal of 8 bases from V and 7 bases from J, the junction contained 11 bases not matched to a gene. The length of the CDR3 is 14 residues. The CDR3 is CASFPPGTGLGYTF. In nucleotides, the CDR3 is TGTGCCAGCTTTCCTCCCGGGACAGGGCTTGGCTACACCTTC.

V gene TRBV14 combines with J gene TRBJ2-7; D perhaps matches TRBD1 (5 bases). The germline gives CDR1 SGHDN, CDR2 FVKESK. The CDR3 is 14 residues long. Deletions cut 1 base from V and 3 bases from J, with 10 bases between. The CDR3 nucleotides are TGTGCCAGCAGCCAAGTCTTCAGGGTCTACGAGCAGTACTTC. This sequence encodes CASSQVFRVYEQYF.

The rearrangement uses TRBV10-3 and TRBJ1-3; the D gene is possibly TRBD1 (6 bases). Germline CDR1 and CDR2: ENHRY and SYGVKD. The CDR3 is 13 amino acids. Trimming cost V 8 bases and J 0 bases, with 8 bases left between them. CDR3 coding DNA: TGTGCCATCCGGGACATCTCTGGAAACACCATATATTTT. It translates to CAIRDISGNTIYF.

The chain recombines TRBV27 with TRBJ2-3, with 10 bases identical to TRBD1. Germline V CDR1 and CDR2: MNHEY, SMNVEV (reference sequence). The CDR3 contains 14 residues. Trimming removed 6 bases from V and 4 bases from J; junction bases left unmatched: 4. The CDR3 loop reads CASRRGTGADTQYF. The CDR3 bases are TGTGCCAGCAGGAGGGGGACAGGGGCAGATACGCAGTATTTT.

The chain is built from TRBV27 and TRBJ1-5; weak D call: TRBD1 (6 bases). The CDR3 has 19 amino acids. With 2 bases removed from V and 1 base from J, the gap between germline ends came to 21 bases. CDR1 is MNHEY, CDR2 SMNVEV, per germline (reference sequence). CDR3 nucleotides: TGTGCCAGCAGTTTAAGTCGCTCGGTGACCACAGGGAGCAATCAGCCCCAGCATTTT. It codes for CASSLSRSVTTGSNQPQHF.

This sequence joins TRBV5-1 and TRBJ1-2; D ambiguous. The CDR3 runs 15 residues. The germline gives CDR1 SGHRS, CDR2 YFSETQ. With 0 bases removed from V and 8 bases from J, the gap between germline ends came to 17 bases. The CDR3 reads CASSLAPDPREGYTF. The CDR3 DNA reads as TGCGCCAGCAGCTTGGCCCCAGACCCGAGGGAGGGCTACACCTTC.

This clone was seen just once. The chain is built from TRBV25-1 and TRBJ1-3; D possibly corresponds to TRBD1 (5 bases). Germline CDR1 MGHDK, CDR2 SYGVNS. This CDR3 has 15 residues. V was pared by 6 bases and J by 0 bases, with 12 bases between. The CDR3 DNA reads TGTGCCAGCAGGGACATCTTGAGCTCTGGAAACACCATATATTTT. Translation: CASRDILSSGNTIYF.

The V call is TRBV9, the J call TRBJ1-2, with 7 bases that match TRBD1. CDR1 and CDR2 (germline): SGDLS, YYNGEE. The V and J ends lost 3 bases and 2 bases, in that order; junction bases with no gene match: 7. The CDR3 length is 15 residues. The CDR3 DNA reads TGTGCCAGCAGCGCTACCGGACAGGACAACTATGGCTACACCTTC. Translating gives CASSATGQDNYGYTF.

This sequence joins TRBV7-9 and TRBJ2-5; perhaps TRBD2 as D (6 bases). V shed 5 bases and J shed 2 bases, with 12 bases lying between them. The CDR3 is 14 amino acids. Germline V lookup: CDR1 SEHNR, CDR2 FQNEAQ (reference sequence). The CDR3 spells CASSPPGRQETQYF. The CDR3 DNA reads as TGTGCCAGCAGCCCGCCGGGGAGGCAAGAGACCCAGTACTTC.

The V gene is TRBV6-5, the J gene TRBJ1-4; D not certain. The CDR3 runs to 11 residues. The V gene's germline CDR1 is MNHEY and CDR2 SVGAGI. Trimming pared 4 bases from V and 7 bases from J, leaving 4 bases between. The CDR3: CASSSGEKLFF. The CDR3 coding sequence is TGTGCCAGCAGTTCGGGTGAAAAACTGTTTTTT.

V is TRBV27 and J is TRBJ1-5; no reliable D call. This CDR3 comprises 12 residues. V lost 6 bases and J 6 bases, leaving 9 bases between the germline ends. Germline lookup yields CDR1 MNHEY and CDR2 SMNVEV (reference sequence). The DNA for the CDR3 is TGTGCCAGCAGGACCACGGGTCAGCCCCAGCATTTT. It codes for CASRTTGQPQHF.

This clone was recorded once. The chain's CDR3 is CASSLFAGTSGRRYEQFF. The CDR3 nucleotides read TGTGCCAGCAGTTTATTCGCCGGGACTAGCGGGAGAAGGTATGAGCAGTTCTTC. The chain recombines TRBV27 with TRBJ2-1, with 14 bases aligning to TRBD2. The CDR3 sequence is 18 residues long. CDR1 and CDR2 from the germline V gene are MNHEY and SMNVEV (reference sequence). With 1 base clipped from V and 8 bases from J, the junction kept 10 bases outside the gene matches.

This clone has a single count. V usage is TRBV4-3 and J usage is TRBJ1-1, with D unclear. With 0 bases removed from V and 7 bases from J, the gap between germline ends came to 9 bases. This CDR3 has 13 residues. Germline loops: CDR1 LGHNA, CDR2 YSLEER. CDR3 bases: TGCGCCAGCAGCCAAGATCTGGCAGTTGAAGCTTTCTTT. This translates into CASSQDLAVEAFF.

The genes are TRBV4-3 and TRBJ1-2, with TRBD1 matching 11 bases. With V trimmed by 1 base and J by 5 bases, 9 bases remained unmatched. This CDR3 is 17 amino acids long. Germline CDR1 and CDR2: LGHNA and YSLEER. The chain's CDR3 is CASSQGERDRGVYGYTF. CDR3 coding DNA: TGCGCCAGCAGCCAAGGGGAACGGGACAGGGGGGTTTATGGCTACACCTTC.

The DNA of the CDR3 is TGTGCCAGTAGTATAGATCACTGGGGGGGCACTGAAGCTTTCTTT. This codes for CASSIDHWGGTEAFF. The rearrangement links TRBV19 to TRBJ1-1; D possibly corresponds to TRBD1 (5 bases). V gave up 0 bases and J gave up 4 bases, with 12 bases separating them. This CDR3 region has 15 residues. CDR1 is LNHDA, CDR2 SQIVND, per germline (reference sequence).

The CDR3 DNA follows: TGTGCCAGCAGCTTGAATACCGGGAGAGCTGGCGAGCAGTACTTC. Amino acid sequence: CASSLNTGRAGEQYF. This chain joins TRBV11-3 and TRBJ2-7, with TRBD2 as a possible D gene (6 bases). Germline V gene lookup returns CDR1 SGHNT and CDR2 YENEEA. Trimming cost V 3 bases and J 6 bases, with 18 bases left between them. The CDR3 length is 15 residues.

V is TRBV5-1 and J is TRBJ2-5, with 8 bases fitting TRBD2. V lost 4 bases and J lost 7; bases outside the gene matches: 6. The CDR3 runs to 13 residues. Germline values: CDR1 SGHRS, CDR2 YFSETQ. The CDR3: CASSPGTSGTQYF. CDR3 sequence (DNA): TGCGCCAGCAGCCCGGGGACTAGTGGGACCCAGTACTTC. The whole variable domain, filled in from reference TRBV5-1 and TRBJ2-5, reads KAGVTQTPRYLIKTRGQQVTLSCSPISGHRSVSWYQQTPGQGLQFLFEYFSETQRNKGNFPGRFSGRQFSNSRSEMNVSTLELGDSALYLCASSPGTSGTQYFGPGTRLLVL.

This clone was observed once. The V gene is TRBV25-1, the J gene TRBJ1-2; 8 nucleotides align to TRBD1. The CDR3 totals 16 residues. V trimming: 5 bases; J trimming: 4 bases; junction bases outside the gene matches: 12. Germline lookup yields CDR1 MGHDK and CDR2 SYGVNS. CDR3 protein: CASSYTIGQGGYGYTF. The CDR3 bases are TGTGCCAGCAGTTATACCATTGGACAGGGCGGCTATGGCTACACCTTC.

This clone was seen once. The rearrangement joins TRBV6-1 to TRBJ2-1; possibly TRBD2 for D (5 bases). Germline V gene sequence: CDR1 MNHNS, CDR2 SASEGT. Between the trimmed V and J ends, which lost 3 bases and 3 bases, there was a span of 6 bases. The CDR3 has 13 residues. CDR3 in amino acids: CASSETIYNEQFF. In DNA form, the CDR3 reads TGTGCCAGCAGTGAGACTATCTACAATGAGCAGTTCTTC.